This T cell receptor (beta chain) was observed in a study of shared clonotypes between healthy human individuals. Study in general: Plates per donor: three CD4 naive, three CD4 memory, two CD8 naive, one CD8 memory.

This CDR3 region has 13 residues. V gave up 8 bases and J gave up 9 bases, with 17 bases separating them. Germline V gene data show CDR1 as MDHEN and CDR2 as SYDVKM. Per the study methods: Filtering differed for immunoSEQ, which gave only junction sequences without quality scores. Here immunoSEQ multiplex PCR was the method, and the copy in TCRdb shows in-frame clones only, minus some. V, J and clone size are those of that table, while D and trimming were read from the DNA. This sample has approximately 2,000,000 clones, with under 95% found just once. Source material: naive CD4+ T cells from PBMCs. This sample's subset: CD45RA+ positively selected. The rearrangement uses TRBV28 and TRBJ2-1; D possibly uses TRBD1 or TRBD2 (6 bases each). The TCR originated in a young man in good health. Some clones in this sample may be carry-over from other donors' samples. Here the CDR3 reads CASSDWGAGEQFF. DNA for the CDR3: TGTGCCAGCTCCGACTGGGGGGCAGGTGAGCAGTTCTTC.